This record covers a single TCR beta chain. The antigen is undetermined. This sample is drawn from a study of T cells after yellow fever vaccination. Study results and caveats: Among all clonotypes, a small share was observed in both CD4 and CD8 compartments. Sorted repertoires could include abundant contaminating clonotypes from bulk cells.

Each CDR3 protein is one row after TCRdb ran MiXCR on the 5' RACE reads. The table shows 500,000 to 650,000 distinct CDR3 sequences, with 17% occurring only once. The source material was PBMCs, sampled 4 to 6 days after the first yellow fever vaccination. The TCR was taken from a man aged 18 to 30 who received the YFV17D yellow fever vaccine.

The CDR3 sequence is CASSQSGLAGAIRKQFF. The CDR3 DNA reads TGCGCCAGCAGCCAATCGGGACTAGCGGGGGCCATACGTAAGCAGTTCTTC. This rearrangement joins TRBV4-3 to TRBJ2-1; 14 nucleotides line up with TRBD2. This CDR3 is 17 amino acids long. Germline-derived CDR1 and CDR2 are LGHNA and YSLEER. Trimming took 2 bases from V and 11 from J; bases not matched to a gene: 11.